What follows are 13 T cell receptor beta chains derived from one specimen sequenced in a study of T-cell reconstitution after alpha-beta-depleted transplantation in children. Unique molecular identifiers were incorporated when the TCRbeta library was constructed. Using its own MiXCR run on the PCR reads, TCRdb lists one record per CDR3 protein. The sample has around 370,000 distinct CDR3 sequences, around a tenth seen once. The sample in question was PBMCs from the stem cell graft donor, obtained from the stem cell graft. The receptors here all came from a human donor who donated a stem cell graft to a child with acute lymphoblastic leukemia.

The V call is TRBV5-1, the J call TRBJ1-5; D not certain. Trimming removed 5 bases from V and 5 bases from J, with 14 bases in between. CDR3 length: 14 residues. Germline V lookup: CDR1 SGHRS, CDR2 YFSETQ. Here the CDR3 reads CASSPKSSDQPQHF. The CDR3 region has the DNA TGCGCCAGCAGTCCCAAATCCAGTGATCAGCCCCAGCATTTT.

There are a few counts of this clonotype. The chain links TRBV27 to TRBJ1-4, with D hard to call. Trimming took 5 bases from V and 3 from J, leaving 16 bases between them. The CDR3 loop spans 16 amino acids. From germline, CDR1 is MNHEY and CDR2 SMNVEV (reference sequence). CDR3 sequence: CASSPVGVRPNEKLFF. The CDR3 bases are TGTGCCAGCAGTCCAGTTGGGGTCCGTCCTAATGAAAAACTGTTTTTT. Full variable domain (remainder filled in from reference TRBV27 and TRBJ1-4): EAQVTQNPRYLITVTGKKLTVTCSQNMNHEYMSWYRQDPGLGLRQIYYSMNVEVTDKGDVPEGYKVSRKEKRNFPLILESPSPNQTSLYFCASSPVGVRPNEKLFFGSGTQLSVL.

This clonotype turned up a few times. V usage is TRBV7-9 and J usage is TRBJ2-1; 11 nucleotides align to TRBD2. J gave up 6 bases and V 8 bases, and 9 bases lay outside the gene matches. Germline CDR1 and CDR2: SEHNR and FQNEAQ (reference sequence). This CDR3 has 15 residues. The CDR3 DNA reads as TGTGCCAGCGACGCCATTAGCGGGAGGGCCAATGAGCAGTTCTTC. Translation: CASDAISGRANEQFF.

The V and J genes are TRBV3-1 and TRBJ1-5; TRBD1 might be the D (5 bases). The CDR3 is 21 amino acids. Germline CDR1 and CDR2: LGHDT and YNNKEL (reference sequence). Trimming cost V 4 bases and J 0 bases, with 28 bases left between them. In DNA form, the CDR3 reads TGTGCCAGCAGCCCTCGAGGATCGCCCAGGAAGGGGAACTATAGCAATCAGCCCCAGCATTTT. This codes for CASSPRGSPRKGNYSNQPQHF.

V is TRBV4-1 and J is TRBJ2-3; no firm D call. Germline V gene sequence: CDR1 MGHRA, CDR2 YSYEKL. The CDR3 covers 16 residues. With 4 bases removed from V and 7 bases from J, the gap between germline ends came to 21 bases. The CDR3 loop is CASSLRGLTEPYTQYF. The CDR3 DNA reads TGCGCCAGCAGCCTCCGCGGCCTTACGGAACCATATACGCAGTATTTT.

This clonotype appeared a few times. For the CDR3, the DNA is TGTGCCAGCAGCTTAGGCGCCTTGTTCGGCTACGAGCAGTACTTC. This encodes CASSLGALFGYEQYF. This chain joins TRBV7-9 and TRBJ2-7; no firm D call. The V end was cut by 1 base, the J end by 3 bases, with 13 bases between. CDR1 and CDR2 from the germline V gene are SEHNR and FQNEAQ (reference sequence). The CDR3 totals 15 residues.

This clonotype was found a few times. The V gene is TRBV7-9, the J gene TRBJ2-1, with 14 nucleotides matching TRBD2. From germline, CDR1 is SEHNR and CDR2 FQNEAQ (reference sequence). Trimming at V came to 8 bases and at J to 7 bases, leaving 13 bases not matched to a gene. This CDR3 comprises 17 residues. CDR3 protein: CASASGLAGVRSNEQFF. The CDR3 coding sequence is TGTGCCAGCGCCTCGGGACTAGCGGGAGTAAGAAGTAATGAGCAGTTCTTC.

This rearrangement joins TRBV7-6 to TRBJ1-4; D remains ambiguous. CDR3 length equals 15 residues. Deletions cut 3 bases from V and 7 bases from J, with 15 bases between. Germline V CDR1 and CDR2: SGHVS, FNYEAQ. This chain's CDR3 is CASSFTTSGSEKLFF. The CDR3 nucleotides read TGTGCCAGCAGCTTTACAACATCCGGGAGTGAAAAACTGTTTTTT. The full variable domain, with the rest looked up from reference TRBV7-6 and TRBJ1-4, is GAGVSQSPRYKVTKRGQDVALRCDPISGHVSLYWYRQALGQGPEFLTYFNYEAQQDKSGLPNDRFSAERPEGSISTLTIQRTEQRDSAMYRCASSFTTSGSEKLFFGSGTQLSVL.

This clonotype appeared a few times. The chain has TRBV20-1 and TRBJ2-2; TRBD1 agrees at 9 bases. Germline lookup yields CDR1 DFQATT and CDR2 SNEGSKA (reference sequence). The CDR3 extends over 15 amino acids. The junction had 2 bases not matched to a gene; V was cut back by 0 bases and J by 3 bases. In DNA, the CDR3 is TGCAGTGCTAGAGATAGGGACAGGGACACCGGGGAGCTGTTTTTT. The encoded protein is CSARDRDRDTGELFF.

The chain joins TRBV12-3 or TRBV12-4 to TRBJ2-7; 10 positions match TRBD1. This CDR3 region has 15 residues. The V gene end was trimmed by 7 bases and the J gene end by 3 bases; junction bases not matched to a gene: 9. This chain's CDR3 is CASTRGGTGDYEQYF. CDR3 bases: TGTGCCAGCACTAGAGGGGGGACAGGGGACTACGAGCAGTACTTC.

This clonotype appeared a few times. The chain joins TRBV4-3 to TRBJ2-2; 10 bases are shared with TRBD2. CDR3 length equals 17 residues. Per the germline V gene, CDR1 is LGHNA and CDR2 is YSLEER. J gave up 1 base and V 4 bases, and 6 bases lay outside the gene matches. CDR3 protein: CASSRSLAGENTGELFF. Written as DNA, the CDR3 is TGCGCCAGCAGCCGGTCCCTAGCGGGAGAGAACACCGGGGAGCTGTTTTTT.

A few counts support this clonotype. The rearrangement uses TRBV20-1 and TRBJ2-7; possible D gene TRBD2, 5 bases. V lost 6 bases to trimming and J lost 4 bases, with 10 bases between them. The germline V gene encodes CDR1 DFQATT and CDR2 SNEGSKA (reference sequence). The CDR3 covers 11 residues. The CDR3, as DNA: TGCAGTGCAGACACTAGATACGAGCAGTACTTC. Translating gives CSADTRYEQYF.

Turning to this clonotype: At one boundary the junction diverges from the germline segment, which might be a read error. The chain links TRBV4-1 to TRBJ2-7, with 7 bases identical to TRBD2. The CDR3 is 15 residues long. Germline assignment: CDR1 MGHRA and CDR2 YSYEKL. The CDR3 reads CASSLAAGAAYERYF. The CDR3 DNA follows: TGCGCCAGCAGCCTTGCGGCGGGAGCGGCCTACGAGCGGTACTTC.